One T cell receptor beta chain is described in this entry. Antigen unknown. It was RNA transcripts that yielded the amplified TCR beta CDR3 regions. The primer set for the first-round RT-PCR of the TCR CDR3 was HTBI. TCRdb ran MiXCR on the multiplex PCR reads and lists one entry per CDR3 protein. Of over 150,000 distinct CDR3 sequences listed, around 16% were seen once; the top ten hold about 50%. The patients, who ranged from 18 to 65 in age, presented with newly diagnosed hyperthyroidism lasting under 2 months. Lactation, pregnancy, other autoimmune disease or uncontrolled infection led to exclusion of patients. This CDR3 is built from 10 residues. Germline V gene lookup returns CDR1 GTSNPN and CDR2 SVGIG (reference sequence). Between the trimmed V and J ends, which lost 0 bases and 8 bases, there was a span of 2 bases. This sample is drawn from a study of T cells in Graves' hyperthyroidism and ophthalmopathy.

Broader study findings: Clonotypes that were expanded in thyroid above 0.001 mostly appeared in blood too.

This chain connects TRBV30 to TRBJ2-1; D is unclear. The TCR comes from a woman aged 50 to 60 with Graves' hyperthyroidism. What was sequenced was blood. CDR3 loop: CAWSVYEQFF. The DNA for the CDR3 is TGTGCCTGGAGTGTATATGAGCAGTTCTTC.